One sample yielded the 31 T cell receptor beta chains listed below, sequenced in a study of T cells in localized non-small cell lung cancer (dated by TCRdb to between 2020 and 2021). Libraries were built with the immunoSEQ multiplex PCR assay. As stored in TCRdb, this immuneACCESS dataset retains in-frame rearrangements with V and J assigned. A fraction of the clones does not appear; measured against another copy, unresolved V genes explain less than half of the discrepancy, and the remainder lacks a known reason. The sample contains fewer than 25,000 clones, about 90% of them found a single time. Jointly, the top ten make up roughly 1.2% of the sample. Specimen: peripheral blood, collected before any cancer treatment. These receptors came from a woman aged 35-75 years with stage I lung adenocarcinoma.

The rearrangement uses TRBV5-4 and TRBJ2-2; TRBD1 might be the D (6 bases). Trimming cost V 4 bases and J 4 bases, with 11 bases left between them. The CDR3 contains 14 residues. The V gene's germline CDR1 is SGHNT and CDR2 YYREEE (reference sequence). The CDR3 coding sequence is TGTGCCAGCAGCCCAGGGGTATCCACCGGGGAGCTGTTTTTT. Residues: CASSPGVSTGELFF.

This chain uses TRBV5-1 with TRBJ2-3, with TRBD2 matching over 9 bases. The CDR3 runs to 17 residues. With 1 base clipped from V and 2 bases from J, the junction kept 8 bases outside the gene matches. Germline CDR1 is SGHRS and CDR2 is YFSETQ. CDR3 sequence: CASSLPGLAFSTDTQYF. As DNA, the CDR3 is TGCGCCAGCAGCTTGCCCGGACTAGCGTTTTCCACAGATACGCAGTATTTT.

The J gene is TRBJ2-3, the V gene TRBV9, with D unclear. The CDR3 covers 15 residues. Germline CDR1 reads SGDLS; CDR2 reads YYNGEE. The V and J ends lost 2 bases and 4 bases respectively, with 14 bases between them. This chain's CDR3 is CASSVEWGNADTQYF. The CDR3 DNA follows: TGTGCCAGCAGCGTCGAATGGGGAAACGCAGATACGCAGTATTTT.

V and J are TRBV29-1 and TRBJ1-2; D not resolved. This CDR3 has 13 amino acids. Trimming removed 0 bases at V and 3 bases at J, with 8 bases between. Germline loops: CDR1 SQVTM, CDR2 ANQGSEA. The CDR3 reads CSVEEGTYYGYTF. Written as DNA, the CDR3 is TGCAGCGTTGAAGAGGGAACCTACTATGGCTACACCTTC.

The chain carries TRBV18 and TRBJ2-5; D remains ambiguous. The V end lost 2 bases, the J end lost 4 bases, and 8 bases lay between the germline ends. There are 13 residues in the CDR3. The germline gives CDR1 KGHSH, CDR2 LQKENI. CDR3 loop: CASSPVQTETQYF. The CDR3, as DNA: TGTGCCAGCTCACCAGTCCAAACAGAGACCCAGTACTTC.

V gene TRBV5-4 combines with J gene TRBJ2-7; 7 nucleotides align to TRBD1. The V gene end was trimmed by 4 bases and the J gene end by 4 bases; junction bases not matched to a gene: 5. CDR3 length: 13 residues. Germline CDR1 and CDR2: SGHNT and YYREEE (reference sequence). CDR3 bases: TGTGCCAGCAGCGGGACAGACAAATACGAGCAGTACTTC. It yields the protein CASSGTDKYEQYF.

This clone appeared a single time. The chain has TRBV2 and TRBJ1-5, with 7 nucleotides matching TRBD1. V shed 4 bases and J 3 bases; nucleotides not matched to a gene: 3. The CDR3 spans 14 residues. Germline assignment: CDR1 SNHLY and CDR2 FYNNEI. For the CDR3, the DNA is TGTGCCAGCAGTGTCGGACAGGTCAATCAGCCCCAGCATTTT. Translated: CASSVGQVNQPQHF.

This chain joins TRBV9 and TRBJ2-2; 7 bases line up with TRBD2. The J segment lost 9 bases and the V segment lost 7 bases, leaving 6 bases of the junction unmatched. The germline V gene has CDR1 SGDLS and CDR2 YYNGEE. This CDR3 spans 12 amino acids. The CDR3, as DNA: TGTGCCAGCCAGCGGGGTAGTTGGGAGCTGTTTTTT. It encodes CASQRGSWELFF.

The CDR3 DNA reads as TGTGCCATCAGTGCGGACAGCTACGAGCAGTACTTC. It is translated as CAISADSYEQYF. This chain connects TRBV10-3 to TRBJ2-7; maybe TRBD1 (6 bases). This CDR3 is 12 amino acids long. Trimming stripped 4 bases from V and 3 bases from J, with 7 bases between. CDR1 and CDR2 (germline): ENHRY, SYGVKD.

The rearrangement links TRBV20-1 to TRBJ2-5; D unresolved. V was cut by 1 base and J by 7 bases, with 7 bases left in between. This CDR3 has 11 amino acids. The germline V gene has CDR1 DFQATT and CDR2 SNEGSKA (reference sequence). CDR3 sequence reads: CSARGEGTQYF. The CDR3 DNA sequence: TGCAGTGCTAGAGGGGAAGGGACCCAGTACTTC.

This clone was found once. The V and J genes are TRBV7-6 and TRBJ2-1; no definite D call. The CDR3 is 15 residues long. Trimming cost V 2 bases and J 0 bases, with 8 bases left between them. Germline CDR1 and CDR2: SGHVS and FNYEAQ. The CDR3 coding sequence is TGTGCCAGCAGCTTAACCAGTAACTCCTACAATGAGCAGTTCTTC. Residues: CASSLTSNSYNEQFF.

The V gene is TRBV5-1, the J gene TRBJ2-7; tentative D call: TRBD1 (6 bases). The germline CDR1 and CDR2 sequences are SGHRS and YFSETQ. The germline V and J ends were trimmed by 0 bases and 2 bases, with 18 bases remaining between them. CDR3 size: 17 residues. The DNA for the CDR3 is TGCGCCAGCAGCTTGGCGTCCTCCTGGGACAAGACCTACGAGCAGTACTTC. Protein sequence: CASSLASSWDKTYEQYF.

V and J are TRBV2 and TRBJ1-1; tentative D call: TRBD1 (6 bases). The CDR3 runs 16 residues. V was clipped by 6 bases and J by 1 base, with 18 bases between them. The germline V gene has CDR1 SNHLY and CDR2 FYNNEI. For the CDR3, the DNA is TGTGCCAGCAGGTCAAGTTTACAGGGATCGAACACTGAAGCTTTCTTT. Its translation: CASRSSLQGSNTEAFF. Drawing the rest from reference TRBV2 and TRBJ1-1, the complete variable domain is EPEVTQTPSHQVTQMGQEVILRCVPISNHLYFYWYRQILGQKVEFLVSFYNNEISEKSEIFDDQFSVERPDGSNFTLKIRSTKLEDSAMYFCASRSSLQGSNTEAFFGQGTRLTVV.

The chain carries TRBV6-6 and TRBJ1-5, with TRBD1 identical over 7 bases. CDR1 is MNHNY and CDR2 is SVGAGI in the germline V gene (reference sequence). V was pared by 5 bases and J by 3 bases, with 10 bases of the junction left unmatched. The CDR3 covers 16 residues. Here the CDR3 reads CASSNHRDSPNQPQHF. In nucleotides, the CDR3 is TGTGCCAGCAGTAATCACCGGGACAGCCCCAATCAGCCCCAGCATTTT.

The genes are TRBV18 and TRBJ2-1, with TRBD1 as a possible D gene (7 bases). CDR3 length equals 16 residues. V was clipped by 3 bases and J by 11 bases, with 23 bases between them. Germline V gene data show CDR1 as KGHSH and CDR2 as LQKENI. The CDR3 DNA reads as TGTGCCAGCTCACCCGACGGACCCCTGACAGGGAGGAAGCAGTTCTTC. The encoded protein is CASSPDGPLTGRKQFF.

The rearrangement links TRBV5-4 to TRBJ2-5; TRBD1 agrees at 9 bases. Germline V gene sequence: CDR1 SGHNT, CDR2 YYREEE (reference sequence). The CDR3 contains 15 residues. Losses at the gene ends were 4 bases for V and 3 bases for J; bases not matched to a gene: 7. The CDR3 sequence: CASSIPGQGEETQYF. CDR3 in DNA: TGTGCCAGCAGCATTCCGGGACAGGGAGAAGAGACCCAGTACTTC.

V is TRBV7-3 and J is TRBJ1-2; D remains unclear. Germline V gives CDR1 SGHTA, CDR2 FQGTGA. Trimming cost V 2 bases and J 2 bases, with 6 bases left between them. CDR3 length equals 13 residues. CDR3 amino acids: CASSLPENYGYTF. CDR3 in DNA: TGTGCCAGCAGCTTACCAGAGAACTATGGCTACACCTTC.

The V and J genes are TRBV27 and TRBJ1-2, with D possibly being TRBD1 (6 bases). Looked up from germline, CDR1 is MNHEY and CDR2 is SMNVEV (reference sequence). V gave up 5 bases and J gave up 7 bases, with 20 bases separating them. This CDR3 is 15 amino acids long. CDR3 in amino acids: CASSPTSGVMSGYTF. As DNA, the CDR3 is TGTGCCAGCAGTCCCACATCAGGGGTGATGAGTGGCTACACCTTC.

The V call is TRBV19, the J call TRBJ2-7; either TRBD1 or TRBD2 may fit D (5 bases each). Between the trimmed V and J ends, which lost 3 bases and 6 bases, there was a span of 9 bases. The CDR3 length is 12 residues. From germline, CDR1 is LNHDA and CDR2 SQIVND (reference sequence). The CDR3 loop reads CASSILGGEQYF. For the CDR3, the DNA is TGTGCCAGTAGTATTCTTGGGGGCGAGCAGTACTTC.

The V gene is TRBV5-1, the J gene TRBJ2-5, with 12 positions matching TRBD2. V was clipped by 4 bases and J by 5 bases; unmatched bases: 6. The CDR3 length is 15 residues. The germline gives CDR1 SGHRS, CDR2 YFSETQ. The CDR3 sequence: CASSPWTSGEETQYF. Here the CDR3 DNA reads TGCGCCAGCAGCCCTTGGACTAGCGGGGAGGAGACCCAGTACTTC.

The CDR3 DNA is TGTGCCATCAATAAGGGACAGGGGATCTACGAGCAGTACTTC. Its protein product is CAINKGQGIYEQYF. This rearrangement joins TRBV10-3 to TRBJ2-7, with 10 bases identical to TRBD1. The CDR3 covers 14 residues. Germline V CDR1 and CDR2: ENHRY, SYGVKD. J gave up 3 bases and V 7 bases, and 6 bases lay outside the gene matches.

This clone appeared a few times. The gene calls are TRBV29-1 and TRBJ1-1; D not certain. Per the germline V gene, CDR1 is SQVTM and CDR2 is ANQGSEA. The germline V and J ends were trimmed by 4 bases and 6 bases, with 15 bases remaining between them. The CDR3 runs to 13 residues. The DNA of the CDR3 is TGCAGCGTTGGCCCCCTGATCGGCGCTGAAGCTTTCTTT. Translating it yields CSVGPLIGAEAFF.

The rearrangement links TRBV28 to TRBJ2-5; a weak D match, TRBD1 (6 bases). V lost 4 bases, J lost 3 bases, and 6 bases lay in between. CDR1 MDHEN and CDR2 SYDVKM come from the germline V gene. The CDR3 consists of 12 residues. CDR3: CASSYREETQYF. In DNA form, the CDR3 reads TGTGCCAGCAGTTACAGGGAAGAGACCCAGTACTTC.

This chain connects TRBV27 to TRBJ1-1; a possible D gene is TRBD1 (5 bases). The V gene lost 7 bases and the J gene lost 3 bases, with 24 bases spanning the gap. Per germline, CDR1 MNHEY and CDR2 SMNVEV (reference sequence). CDR3 size: 17 residues. CDR3 sequence (DNA): TGTGCCAGCAACCATCGTCGAACTGGGAGGGGTGACACTGAAGCTTTCTTT. This translates into CASNHRRTGRGDTEAFF.

This clone was seen more than once but under ten times. The chain has TRBV7-9 and TRBJ2-7; the match to TRBD1 covers 7 bases. Per germline, CDR1 SEHNR and CDR2 FQNEAQ (reference sequence). V lost 5 bases and J lost 3; bases outside the gene matches: 7. The CDR3 has 14 residues. Here the CDR3 DNA reads TGTGCCAGCAGCAATATTCGGGACAGCTACGAGCAGTACTTC. This gives the protein CASSNIRDSYEQYF.

This sequence joins TRBV28 and TRBJ1-1; D is ambiguous. V was clipped by 5 bases and J by 4 bases, with 11 bases between them. CDR3 length: 13 amino acids. From germline, CDR1 is MDHEN and CDR2 SYDVKM. Here the CDR3 reads CASSPDLGTEAFF. The CDR3, as DNA: TGTGCCAGCAGTCCCGACCTGGGCACTGAAGCTTTCTTT. The full variable domain, its missing parts supplied by reference TRBV28 and TRBJ1-1, is DVKVTQSSRYLVKRTGEKVFLECVQDMDHENMFWYRQDPGLGLRLIYFSYDVKMKEKGDIPEGYSVSREKKERFSLILESASTNQTSMYLCASSPDLGTEAFFGQGTRLTVV.

This clone was picked up a small number of times. The chain uses TRBV5-1 and TRBJ1-1; the D gene is possibly TRBD1 (5 bases). The V and J ends lost 4 bases and 7 bases respectively, with 11 bases between them. The CDR3 contains 12 residues. The V gene's germline CDR1 is SGHRS and CDR2 YFSETQ. Here the CDR3 DNA reads TGCGCCAGCAGCCTGGACAAGGGTGAAGCTTTCTTT. Protein sequence: CASSLDKGEAFF.

The V and J genes are TRBV7-9 and TRBJ2-2, with D unclear. Germline lookup yields CDR1 SEHNR and CDR2 FQNEAQ (reference sequence). Trimming removed 1 base at V and 6 bases at J, with 9 bases between. This CDR3 has 14 amino acids. The CDR3 is CASSLDTKAGELFF. CDR3 bases: TGTGCCAGCAGCTTAGATACTAAAGCCGGGGAGCTGTTTTTT.

This chain's CDR3 is CATRKPGMRTEAFF. CDR3 nucleotide sequence: TGTGCCACCCGAAAGCCGGGGATGAGGACTGAAGCTTTCTTT. V usage is TRBV25-1 and J usage is TRBJ1-1; D unresolved. The CDR3 spans 14 residues. The germline gives CDR1 MGHDK, CDR2 SYGVNS. Trimming cost V 10 bases and J 5 bases, with 20 bases left between them.

The CDR3: CASSLDYEQYF. In DNA, the CDR3 is TGTGCCAGCAGCTTAGACTACGAGCAGTACTTC. The J gene is TRBJ2-7, the V gene TRBV7-8; D is unclear. CDR1 and CDR2 (germline): SGHVS, FQNEAQ. Trimming took 1 base from V and 3 from J, leaving 1 base between them. There are 11 residues in the CDR3.

The V and J genes are TRBV11-3 and TRBJ2-1; the D is unclear. V was clipped by 1 base and J by 9 bases, with 10 bases between them. This CDR3 is 13 amino acids long. Germline V CDR1 and CDR2: SGHNT, YENEEA. CDR3 in DNA: TGTGCCAGCAGCTTAGTTACACAAGGTGAGCAGTTCTTC. This gives the protein CASSLVTQGEQFF.